This TCR beta chain was retrieved from a study of T cell changes during pregnancy in multiple sclerosis. The CDR3 spans 13 residues. The germline V gene has CDR1 SQVTM and CDR2 ANQGSEA. Trimming took 4 bases from V and 4 from J, leaving 10 bases between them. TCRdb keeps only in-frame clones here, not all; method: immunoSEQ multiplex PCR. Of approximately 66,000 clones listed, around 94% are singletons. The sample was peripheral blood, taken in the third trimester of pregnancy. This clonotype was obtained from a female donor in good health, enrolled as a control in a pregnancy study. The gene calls are TRBV29-1 and TRBJ2-2; unclear D gene. The CDR3 loop is CSVGQASTGELFF. The DNA for the CDR3 is TGCAGCGTTGGGCAGGCCAGCACCGGGGAGCTGTTTTTT.